The T cell receptor (beta chain) described here comes from a study of control samples from healthy donors and cancer patients. The length of the CDR3 is 14 residues. V trimming: 4 bases; J trimming: 3 bases; junction bases outside the gene matches: 5. Germline-derived CDR1 and CDR2 are MNHNY and SVGAGI (reference sequence). Method: immunoSEQ multiplex PCR; TCRdb's copy keeps in-frame clones and lacks some. The data hold around 80,000 clones, with around 87% observed a single time. Sequencing input: blood. The receptor comes from a man between 45 and 60 years old in good health. V gene TRBV6-6 combines with J gene TRBJ2-5, with 7 bases fitting TRBD2. DNA of the CDR3: TGTGCCAGCAGTTCACTAGCGCTAGAAGAGACCCAGTACTTC. It is translated as CASSSLALEETQYF.